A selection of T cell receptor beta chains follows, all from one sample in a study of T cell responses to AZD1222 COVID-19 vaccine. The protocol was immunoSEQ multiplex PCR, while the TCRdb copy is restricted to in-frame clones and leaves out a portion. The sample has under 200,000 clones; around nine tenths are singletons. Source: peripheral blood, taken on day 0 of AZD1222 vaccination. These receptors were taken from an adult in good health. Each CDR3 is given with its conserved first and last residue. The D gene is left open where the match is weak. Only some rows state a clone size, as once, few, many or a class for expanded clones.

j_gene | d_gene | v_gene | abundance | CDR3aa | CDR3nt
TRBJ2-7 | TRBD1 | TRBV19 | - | CASSIGPPGQGDNEQYF | TGTGCCAGTAGTATAGGACCCCCCGGACAGGGGGACAACGAGCAGTACTTC
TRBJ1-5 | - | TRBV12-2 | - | CASRLCLGGGGNQPQHF | TGTGCAAGTCGCTTGTGTCTAGGGGGGGGTGGCAATCAGCCCCAGCATTTT
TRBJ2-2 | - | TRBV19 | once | CASTLAGPTGELFF | TGTGCCAGTACCCTTGCGGGTCCCACCGGGGAGCTGTTTTTT
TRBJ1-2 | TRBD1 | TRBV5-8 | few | CASSIRGSNYGYTF | TGTGCCAGCAGCATCAGGGGGTCCAACTATGGCTACACCTTC
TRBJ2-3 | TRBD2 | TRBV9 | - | CASSEGTSGGRDVDTQYF | TGTGCCAGCAGCGAAGGGACTAGCGGGGGCCGAGATGTAGATACGCAGTATTTT
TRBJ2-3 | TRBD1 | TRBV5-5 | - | CASSADRTTDTQYF | TGTGCCAGCAGCGCGGACAGGACGACAGATACGCAGTATTTT
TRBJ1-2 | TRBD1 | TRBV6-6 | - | CASSNPTGDGGGYTF | TGTGCCAGCAGTAACCCGACAGGGGACGGAGGAGGCTACACCTTC
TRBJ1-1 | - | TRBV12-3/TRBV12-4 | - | CASSFIRNTEAFF | TGTGCCAGCAGTTTCATCAGGAACACTGAAGCTTTCTTT
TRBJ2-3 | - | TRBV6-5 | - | CASSQRGSTDTQYF | TGTGCCAGCAGTCAACGGGGGAGCACAGATACGCAGTATTTT
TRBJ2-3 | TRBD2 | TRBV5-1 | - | CASSFSGGALDTQYF | TGCGCCAGCAGCTTCAGCGGGGGGGCCTTAGATACGCAGTATTTT
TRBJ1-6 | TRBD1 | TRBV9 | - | CASSEGRDRGTNSPLHF | TGTGCCAGCAGCGAGGGCCGGGACAGGGGGACCAATTCACCCCTCCACTTT
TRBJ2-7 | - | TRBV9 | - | CASSLRTDSYEQYF | TGTGCCAGCAGCCTTCGGACGGACTCCTACGAGCAGTACTTC
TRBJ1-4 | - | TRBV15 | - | CATQITGNINEKLFF | TGTGCCACCCAAATCACAGGGAATATTAATGAAAAACTGTTTTTT
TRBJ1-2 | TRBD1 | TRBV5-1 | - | CASSLDGTGVFGYTF | TGCGCCAGCAGCTTGGATGGCACAGGGGTGTTTGGCTACACCTTC
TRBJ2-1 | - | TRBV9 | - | CASSTRQDNEQFF | TGTGCCAGCAGCACGCGACAGGACAATGAGCAGTTCTTC
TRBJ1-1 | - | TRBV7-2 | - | CASTLRRDTEAFF | TGTGCCAGCACCCTCCGCAGGGACACTGAAGCTTTCTTT